The 17 T cell receptor beta chains below all came from one sample that was sequenced in a study of blood T cell repertoires in COVID-19. The method was immunoSEQ multiplex PCR; TCRdb's version includes in-frame clones alone and lacks a portion of them. The sample has tens of thousands of clones; over 60% are singletons. The sequencing input was peripheral blood. The receptors derive from a woman older than 75 with active or convalescent COVID-19.

This chain links TRBV5-6 with TRBJ2-7, with a possible D match to TRBD1 (5 bases). This CDR3 is built from 15 residues. Trimming pared 0 bases from V and 3 bases from J, leaving 13 bases between. Per the germline V gene, CDR1 is SGHDT and CDR2 is YYEEEE. CDR3 residues: CASSLEGEVVYEQYF. The DNA of the CDR3 is TGTGCCAGCAGCTTGGAAGGGGAAGTCGTCTACGAGCAGTACTTC. Full variable domain (missing parts from reference TRBV5-6 and TRBJ2-7): DAGVTQSPTHLIKTRGQQVTLRCSPKSGHDTVSWYQQALGQGPQFIFQYYEEEERQRGNFPDRFSGHQFPNYSSELNVNALLLGDSALYLCASSLEGEVVYEQYFGPGTRLTVT.

V is TRBV7-2 and J is TRBJ2-7; D is possibly TRBD2 (6 bases). CDR3 length: 15 amino acids. The ends were cut back, 1 base at V and 6 bases at J, with 16 bases in the middle. Germline CDR1 SGHTA, CDR2 FQGNSA. The CDR3 DNA reads as TGTGCCAGCAGCTTAGTTTTGCGGCAGGGAGGCGAGCAGTACTTC. Amino acids: CASSLVLRQGGEQYF.

The rearrangement joins TRBV19 to TRBJ1-2; D might be TRBD1 (5 bases). CDR1 is LNHDA, CDR2 SQIVND, per germline (reference sequence). Trimming pared 10 bases from V and 8 bases from J, leaving 20 bases between. CDR3 length equals 13 residues. The CDR3 nucleotides read TGTGCCACCGAGGGCGGGACGAGAGGGGGCTACACCTTC. Protein: CATEGGTRGGYTF.

The rearrangement uses TRBV19 and TRBJ1-1; D perhaps matches TRBD1 (6 bases). This CDR3 has 14 residues. V was cut by 8 bases and J by 1 base, with 14 bases left in between. The germline V gene encodes CDR1 LNHDA and CDR2 SQIVND (reference sequence). This CDR3 is CASLAWGPNTEAFF. DNA for the CDR3: TGTGCCAGTTTAGCGTGGGGGCCGAACACTGAAGCTTTCTTT.

This clone was counted a few times. The chain employs TRBV25-1 and TRBJ2-2, with D perhaps TRBD2 (5 bases). V lost 3 bases and J lost 3, with 8 bases in between. This CDR3 region has 14 residues. The germline V gene has CDR1 MGHDK and CDR2 SYGVNS. CDR3 protein: CASSEGSHTGELFF. DNA of the CDR3: TGTGCCAGCAGTGAGGGGAGCCACACCGGGGAGCTGTTTTTT.

The V and J genes are TRBV18 and TRBJ2-3, with D possibly matching TRBD2 (5 bases). Between the trimmed V and J ends, which lost 3 bases and 5 bases, there was a span of 18 bases. Germline CDR1 KGHSH, CDR2 LQKENI. CDR3 length equals 16 residues. As DNA, the CDR3 is TGTGCCAGCTCACCCCTAGCCCCGACCGAGGAAGATACGCAGTATTTT. Its translation is CASSPLAPTEEDTQYF.

This clone was seen more than once but under ten times. This chain joins TRBV11-3 and TRBJ2-7, with D maybe TRBD1 (5 bases). The CDR3 totals 13 residues. With 1 base removed from V and 5 bases from J, the gap between germline ends came to 9 bases. CDR1 SGHNT and CDR2 YENEEA come from the germline V gene. For the CDR3, the DNA is TGTGCCAGCAGCTTAGGCAGGGATGACGAGCAGTACTTC. This gives the protein CASSLGRDDEQYF.

The DNA of the CDR3 is TGCGCCAGCAGCTTGGAGGGGACAGTAGATTCACCCCTCCACTTT. Protein: CASSLEGTVDSPLHF. The chain links TRBV5-1 to TRBJ1-6; 7 bases line up with TRBD1. The germline gives CDR1 SGHRS, CDR2 YFSETQ. V was pared by 0 bases and J by 8 bases, with 5 bases of the junction left unmatched. The CDR3 is 15 amino acids. Variable domain in full (rest from reference TRBV5-1 and TRBJ1-6): KAGVTQTPRYLIKTRGQQVTLSCSPISGHRSVSWYQQTPGQGLQFLFEYFSETQRNKGNFPGRFSGRQFSNSRSEMNVSTLELGDSALYLCASSLEGTVDSPLHFGNGTRLTVT.

There are a few counts of this clone. The genes are TRBV7-2 and TRBJ2-3, with D maybe TRBD2 (5 bases). Per germline, CDR1 SGHTA and CDR2 FQGNSA. Trimming stripped 2 bases from V and 3 bases from J, with 15 bases between. The CDR3 length is 16 residues. CDR3 in amino acids: CASSLIASAGTDTQYF. For the CDR3, the DNA is TGTGCCAGCAGCTTAATAGCGTCCGCCGGGACAGATACGCAGTATTTT.

The rearrangement joins TRBV10-3 to TRBJ1-6, with a tentative D call TRBD1 (5 bases). The V gene's germline CDR1 is ENHRY and CDR2 SYGVKD. V was shortened by 4 bases and J by 6 bases, with 13 bases between the two germline ends. This CDR3 spans 15 amino acids. The chain's CDR3 is CAISGRGESNSPLHF. The CDR3 nucleotides read TGTGCCATCAGTGGGAGGGGAGAATCTAATTCACCCCTCCACTTT.

This chain links TRBV6-2 or TRBV6-3 with TRBJ2-7, with 7 bases aligning to TRBD1. Losses at the gene ends were 3 bases for V and 3 bases for J; bases not matched to a gene: 5. CDR1 MNHEY and CDR2 SVGEGT come from the germline V gene. The CDR3 has 14 amino acids. As DNA, the CDR3 is TGTGCCAGCAGTTATCGTAACAGGGGCTACGAGCAGTACTTC. This codes for CASSYRNRGYEQYF.

V is TRBV5-1 and J is TRBJ2-3; D gene unclear. Germline V gene lookup returns CDR1 SGHRS and CDR2 YFSETQ. Trimming stripped 0 bases from V and 4 bases from J, with 6 bases between. This CDR3 contains 13 residues. CDR3 sequence: CASSLDAADTQYF. DNA of the CDR3: TGCGCCAGCAGCTTGGATGCGGCAGATACGCAGTATTTT.

The V call is TRBV7-9, the J call TRBJ2-7; D is perhaps TRBD2 (5 bases). The CDR3 length is 15 residues. CDR1 and CDR2 (germline): SEHNR, FQNEAQ (reference sequence). Trimming took 2 bases from V and 2 from J, leaving 13 bases between them. CDR3 sequence reads: CASSLPPGNPYEQYF. DNA for the CDR3: TGTGCCAGCAGCTTACCCCCGGGGAACCCCTACGAGCAGTACTTC.

V gene TRBV27 combines with J gene TRBJ2-7; TRBD1 agrees at 8 bases. V trimming: 5 bases; J trimming: 4 bases; junction bases outside the gene matches: 10. CDR1 is MNHEY, CDR2 SMNVEV, per germline (reference sequence). This CDR3 is 15 amino acids long. CDR3: CASSHSGQGAYEQYF. DNA of the CDR3: TGTGCCAGCAGTCACTCCGGGCAGGGGGCTTACGAGCAGTACTTC.

The rearrangement joins TRBV28 to TRBJ1-5; TRBD1 matches at 11 bases. The CDR3 is 17 residues long. V was pared by 6 bases and J by 3 bases, with 10 bases of the junction left unmatched. Germline CDR1 is MDHEN and CDR2 is SYDVKM. The CDR3 DNA reads TGTGCCAGCAGGGACAGGGGGCTGAGAGGGAACAATCAGCCCCAGCATTTT. This sequence encodes CASRDRGLRGNNQPQHF.

The V and J genes are TRBV5-5 and TRBJ2-1, with TRBD1 matching 8 bases. In germline, CDR1 is SGHKS, CDR2 YYEKEE (reference sequence). The CDR3 runs to 17 residues. The J segment lost 7 bases and the V segment lost 0 bases, leaving 12 bases of the junction unmatched. The CDR3, as DNA: TGTGCCAGCAGCTTGGAAGAGGTGACAGGGGTGGGGAATGAGCAGTTCTTC. The encoded protein is CASSLEEVTGVGNEQFF.

The chain is built from TRBV7-2 and TRBJ2-7; possible D gene TRBD1, 7 bases. Germline assignment: CDR1 SGHTA and CDR2 FQGNSA. Trimming shortened V by 3 bases and J by 4 bases, and 13 bases separated the two germline ends. The CDR3 runs 14 residues. The CDR3 bases are TGTGCCAGCAGCTTGCAGGGGGGAATTTACGAGCAGTACTTC. Translated: CASSLQGGIYEQYF.